One sample yielded the 27 T cell receptor beta chains listed below, sequenced in a study of blood T cell repertoires in COVID-19. Libraries were prepared by immunoSEQ multiplex PCR; TCRdb keeps only in-frame clonotypes and omits some of them. The table includes tens of thousands of clones, roughly 85% detected once. The specimen sequenced was peripheral blood. The origin of the receptors is an elderly woman with COVID-19, enrolled during active disease.

The genes are TRBV6-7 and TRBJ2-3; D is uncertain. TRBV6-7 is classed as an ORF, of uncertain function. The CDR3 is 13 residues long. The germline V and J ends were trimmed by 4 bases and 11 bases, with 16 bases remaining between them. The CDR3 is CASSWATVHGQYF. The CDR3 coding sequence is TGTGCCAGCAGTTGGGCCACCGTGCATGGGCAGTATTTT.

The chain uses TRBV5-1 and TRBJ2-1, with D unresolved. The V gene lost 2 bases and the J gene lost 5 bases, with 8 bases spanning the gap. Germline assignment: CDR1 SGHRS and CDR2 YFSETQ. The CDR3 runs 13 residues. CDR3 nucleotides: TGCGCCAGCAGCTTCGGCGGCCACAATGAGCAGTTCTTC. This sequence encodes CASSFGGHNEQFF.

V and J are TRBV6-5 and TRBJ2-7, with D maybe TRBD2 (6 bases). This CDR3 spans 13 amino acids. Trimming pared 11 bases from V and 1 base from J, leaving 15 bases between. Germline-derived CDR1 and CDR2 are MNHEY and SVGAGI. For the CDR3, the DNA is TGTGCCGCCTCTTGGGGGGTTTCCTACGAGCAGTACTTC. Its translation: CAASWGVSYEQYF.

This chain joins TRBV5-1 and TRBJ2-7; D gene ambiguous. Germline V CDR1 and CDR2: SGHRS, YFSETQ. V lost 4 bases and J 4 bases, leaving 12 bases between the germline ends. The CDR3 loop spans 13 amino acids. CDR3 coding DNA: TGCGCCAGCAGCCGCACAATCCCATACGAGCAGTACTTC. Translation: CASSRTIPYEQYF. Using reference TRBV5-1 and TRBJ2-7 for the parts outside the CDR3, the full variable domain is KAGVTQTPRYLIKTRGQQVTLSCSPISGHRSVSWYQQTPGQGLQFLFEYFSETQRNKGNFPGRFSGRQFSNSRSEMNVSTLELGDSALYLCASSRTIPYEQYFGPGTRLTVT.

The rearrangement links TRBV13 to TRBJ1-3; maybe TRBD1 (5 bases). V lost 3 bases and J 0 bases, leaving 9 bases between the germline ends. Germline CDR1 PRHDT, CDR2 FYEKMQ (reference sequence). The CDR3 sequence is 15 residues long. DNA of the CDR3: TGTGCCAGCAGCTTGACAGTCTACTCTGGAAACACCATATATTTT. Residues: CASSLTVYSGNTIYF.

V usage is TRBV5-4 and J usage is TRBJ2-7, with 9 bases fitting TRBD1. Germline-derived CDR1 and CDR2 are SGHNT and YYREEE (reference sequence). The CDR3 loop spans 14 amino acids. V gave up 3 bases and J gave up 2 bases; unmatched junction bases: 3. CDR3 amino acids: CASSWGQGAYEQYF. The CDR3 DNA follows: TGTGCCAGCAGCTGGGGACAGGGAGCCTACGAGCAGTACTTC.

This clone appeared a few times. V is TRBV20-1 and J is TRBJ2-7, with D uncertain. Germline CDR1 is DFQATT and CDR2 is SNEGSKA (reference sequence). V gave up 1 base and J gave up 7 bases, with 8 bases separating them. The CDR3 has 11 residues. CDR3 nucleotides: TGCAGTGCTAGAGGCGGAGCTGAGCAGTACTTC. Translating it yields CSARGGAEQYF.

The chain joins TRBV10-3 to TRBJ1-2; the match to TRBD1 covers 7 bases. From germline, CDR1 is ENHRY and CDR2 SYGVKD. The V and J ends lost 4 bases and 4 bases, in that order; junction bases with no gene match: 3. The CDR3 covers 13 residues. CDR3: CAISVQGGYGYTF. CDR3 nucleotide sequence: TGTGCCATCAGTGTCCAGGGGGGCTATGGCTACACCTTC.

The chain joins TRBV3-1 (or the pseudogene TRBV3-2) to TRBJ2-2, with TRBD1 matching over 7 bases. The CDR3 has 16 residues. The germline V gene has CDR1 LGHDT and CDR2 YNNKEL (reference sequence). Unmatched junction bases numbered 12, after V lost 5 bases and J lost 6 bases. CDR3 nucleotide sequence: TGTGCCAGCAGCTCCCCCCGTGACAGGGTGGCCGGGGAGCTGTTTTTT. Translating it yields CASSSPRDRVAGELFF.

V is TRBV6-2 or TRBV6-3 and J is TRBJ1-1; tentatively, D is TRBD1 (6 bases). Looked up from germline, CDR1 is MNHEY and CDR2 is SVGEGT. The V end lost 6 bases, the J end lost 3 bases, and 11 bases lay between the germline ends. The CDR3 contains 13 residues. CDR3 DNA sequence: TGTGCCAGCAGCTTCAGGGGCCACACTGAAGCTTTCTTT. Translating it yields CASSFRGHTEAFF.

The chain recombines TRBV7-8 with TRBJ1-2; no reliable D call. The length of the CDR3 is 13 residues. The V end lost 1 base, the J end lost 4 bases, and 7 bases lay between the germline ends. Germline V gene lookup returns CDR1 SGHVS and CDR2 FQNEAQ. CDR3 residues: CASSLGATYGYTF. Written as DNA, the CDR3 is TGTGCCAGCAGCTTAGGGGCTACCTATGGCTACACCTTC.

The chain employs TRBV5-6 and TRBJ2-1, with TRBD2 identical over 12 bases. Germline values: CDR1 SGHDT, CDR2 YYEEEE. V lost 2 bases to trimming and J lost 0 bases; unmatched junction nucleotides: 6. The CDR3 spans 18 residues. The CDR3 bases are TGTGCCAGCAGCTTTCGGACTAGCGGGGTGAGCTCCTACAATGAGCAGTTCTTC. It yields the protein CASSFRTSGVSSYNEQFF.

The CDR3: CASSPRGGFTSERYEQYF. In DNA, the CDR3 is TGTGCCAGCAGCCCCCGGGGAGGGTTTACTAGCGAGCGTTACGAGCAGTACTTC. The chain uses TRBV11-2 and TRBJ2-7; 7 bases fit TRBD2. The CDR3 runs 18 residues. The germline V gene encodes CDR1 SGHAT and CDR2 FQNNGV. The V and J ends lost 5 bases and 4 bases, in that order; junction bases with no gene match: 20. The whole variable domain, filled in from reference TRBV11-2 and TRBJ2-7, reads EAGVAQSPRYKIIEKRQSVAFWCNPISGHATLYWYQQILGQGPKLLIQFQNNGVVDDSQLPKDRFSAERLKGVDSTLKIQPAKLEDSAVYLCASSPRGGFTSERYEQYFGPGTRLTVT.

The J gene is TRBJ2-1, the V gene TRBV21-1; the table's D call TRBD1 went unverified against the DNA. TRBV21-1 is designated a pseudogene. There are 16 residues in the CDR3. The CDR3 protein is CASSTDRGFFCNEQFF. DNA for the CDR3: TGTGCCAGCAGCACAGACAGGGGCTTTTTTTGCAATGAGCAGTTCTTC.

The V gene is TRBV7-2, the J gene TRBJ1-6, with D perhaps matching TRBD1 (5 bases). V was trimmed by 1 base and J by 13 bases, leaving 17 bases between them. Germline CDR1 is SGHTA and CDR2 is FQGNSA. This CDR3 spans 15 amino acids. The CDR3 region has the DNA TGTGCCAGCAGCTTAGGGTGGGGCAGATTTGGCCCCCTCCACTTT. Its translation: CASSLGWGRFGPLHF.

The chain combines TRBV7-6 with TRBJ1-4; D unclear. The germline CDR1 and CDR2 sequences are SGHVS and FNYEAQ. Trimming stripped 1 base from V and 5 bases from J, with 11 bases between. This CDR3 has 15 residues. CDR3 in amino acids: CASSLGIGGNEKLFF. In nucleotides, the CDR3 is TGTGCCAGCAGCTTAGGCATTGGCGGGAATGAAAAACTGTTTTTT.

In this sample, this clone turned up a few times. The genes are TRBV11-3 and TRBJ2-4; D is unresolved. The CDR3 is 14 amino acids. CDR1 and CDR2 (germline): SGHNT, YENEEA. Trimming took 3 bases from V and 1 from J, leaving 7 bases between them. In nucleotides, the CDR3 is TGTGCCAGCAGCTTCCGGGTTGCCAAAAACATTCAGTACTTC. Translated, it gives CASSFRVAKNIQYF.

The chain links TRBV2 to TRBJ1-1; no firm D call. This CDR3 spans 12 amino acids. V was shortened by 2 bases and J by 7 bases, with 8 bases between the two germline ends. The germline gives CDR1 SNHLY, CDR2 FYNNEI. CDR3 sequence reads: CASSELGYEAFF. The CDR3 coding sequence is TGTGCCAGCAGTGAATTGGGCTATGAAGCTTTCTTT.

V usage is TRBV18 and J usage is TRBJ2-7; 7 positions match TRBD1. The CDR3 loop spans 14 amino acids. V was pared by 3 bases and J by 3 bases, with 5 bases of the junction left unmatched. Germline CDR1 reads KGHSH; CDR2 reads LQKENI. The CDR3 sequence is CASSPRQGNYEQYF. CDR3 sequence (DNA): TGTGCCAGCTCACCGCGACAGGGAAACTACGAGCAGTACTTC. Full variable domain (missing parts from reference TRBV18 and TRBJ2-7): NAGVMQNPRHLVRRRGQEARLRCSPMKGHSHVYWYRQLPEEGLKFMVYLQKENIIDESGMPKERFSAEFPKEGPSILRIQQVVRGDSAAYFCASSPRQGNYEQYFGPGTRLTVT.

The chain couples TRBV7-2 to TRBJ2-5, with TRBD2 matching 11 bases. Germline CDR1 and CDR2: SGHTA and FQGNSA. The CDR3 loop spans 18 amino acids. Germline trimming cut 1 base from V and 6 bases from J; bases unmatched to any gene: 13. The CDR3 here is CASSLEGGLAGGLKTQYF. CDR3 bases: TGTGCCAGCAGCTTAGAGGGAGGTCTAGCGGGGGGTTTGAAGACCCAGTACTTC.

The rearrangement uses TRBV29-1 and TRBJ1-3; 9 nucleotides line up with TRBD1. Germline loops: CDR1 SQVTM, CDR2 ANQGSEA. With V trimmed by 5 bases and J by 3 bases, 5 bases remained unmatched. CDR3 length equals 14 residues. The CDR3 reads CSVYQGQGGNTIYF. DNA of the CDR3: TGCAGCGTTTACCAGGGACAGGGTGGAAACACCATATATTTT.

The chain carries TRBV19 and TRBJ2-4; 7 positions agree with TRBD2. The CDR3 is 13 amino acids. After removal of 1 base from V and 7 bases from J, the junction contained 1 base not matched to a gene. CDR1 and CDR2 (germline): LNHDA, SQIVND (reference sequence). The CDR3 here is CASSIAGGNIQYF. Here the CDR3 DNA reads TGTGCCAGTAGTATAGCCGGGGGGAACATTCAGTACTTC.

This clone appeared a few times. J is TRBJ1-3 and V is TRBV10-3, with 7 bases lining up with TRBD1. V gave up 2 bases and J gave up 3 bases; unmatched junction bases: 1. This CDR3 is built from 14 residues. Germline V gene data show CDR1 as ENHRY and CDR2 as SYGVKD. CDR3 DNA sequence: TGTGCCATCAGTGAGCAGGGGGTTGGAAACACCATATATTTT. This gives the protein CAISEQGVGNTIYF.

The V and J genes are TRBV19 and TRBJ2-3; 11 bases map to TRBD2. J gave up 4 bases and V 3 bases, and 3 bases lay outside the gene matches. This CDR3 comprises 15 residues. Germline CDR1 is LNHDA and CDR2 is SQIVND (reference sequence). The CDR3 sequence is CASSIISGGADTQYF. CDR3 DNA: TGTGCCAGTAGTATCATTAGCGGGGGGGCAGATACGCAGTATTTT.

The V and J genes are TRBV18 and TRBJ2-5, with D maybe TRBD1 (5 bases). There are 13 residues in the CDR3. V was trimmed by 6 bases and J by 1 base, leaving 9 bases between them. Germline V gene sequence: CDR1 KGHSH, CDR2 LQKENI. CDR3 coding DNA: TGTGCCAGCTCCCCCAGGGTCCAAGAGACCCAGTACTTC. Its protein is CASSPRVQETQYF.

V usage is TRBV7-2 and J usage is TRBJ1-1; 9 nucleotides line up with TRBD1. There are 14 residues in the CDR3. V was clipped by 5 bases and J by 3 bases; unmatched bases: 4. Germline V gene data show CDR1 as SGHTA and CDR2 as FQGNSA. The DNA for the CDR3 is TGTGCCAGCAGCGTACAGGGGGCGGACACTGAAGCTTTCTTT. Its protein is CASSVQGADTEAFF.

The rearrangement links TRBV5-4 to TRBJ2-1, with 14 nucleotides matching TRBD2. Germline V gene lookup returns CDR1 SGHNT and CDR2 YYREEE (reference sequence). This CDR3 comprises 15 residues. With 5 bases clipped from V and 7 bases from J, the junction kept 5 bases outside the gene matches. The CDR3 coding sequence is TGTGCCAGCAGAACCGGGACTAGCGGGAGTAATGAGCAGTTCTTC. This translates into CASRTGTSGSNEQFF.